This T cell receptor beta chain was captured in a study of cytomegalovirus exposure and HLA in healthy donors. Vbeta (60) and Jbeta (13) primers were used in the PCR. TCRdb's copy holds only in-frame clones and misses some; the assay was immunoSEQ multiplex PCR. Of fewer than 120,000 clones listed, around 85% are singletons. CDR3 length equals 13 residues. Trimming left V 7 bases short and J 5 bases short, with 14 bases between. From germline, CDR1 is SGHAT and CDR2 FQNNGV. Sequencing was performed on PBMCs. The clonotype originates from a man aged 25 to 40 in good health and CMV-seropositive. V and J are TRBV11-2 and TRBJ1-1; D may be TRBD1 (5 bases). In DNA form, the CDR3 reads TGTGCCAGCATCCCTGGGGGGGGAACTGAAGCTTTCTTT. Translated: CASIPGGGTEAFF.